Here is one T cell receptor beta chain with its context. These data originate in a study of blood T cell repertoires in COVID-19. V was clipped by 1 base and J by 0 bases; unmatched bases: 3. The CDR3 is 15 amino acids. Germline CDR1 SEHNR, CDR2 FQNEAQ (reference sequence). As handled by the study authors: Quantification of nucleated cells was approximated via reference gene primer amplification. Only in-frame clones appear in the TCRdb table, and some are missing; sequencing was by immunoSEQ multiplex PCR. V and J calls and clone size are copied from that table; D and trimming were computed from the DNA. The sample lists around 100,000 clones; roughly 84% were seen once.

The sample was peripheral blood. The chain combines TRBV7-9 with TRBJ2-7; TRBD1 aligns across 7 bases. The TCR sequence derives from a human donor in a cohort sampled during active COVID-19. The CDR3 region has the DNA TGTGCCAGCAGCTTAGTGGGACAGTACTCCTACGAGCAGTACTTC. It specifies CASSLVGQYSYEQYF.